These 12 T cell receptor beta chains share one sample of origin, sequenced in a study of T cells after yellow fever vaccination. TCRdb re-called the 5' RACE reads with MiXCR, one entry per CDR3 protein. The sample contains 450,000 to 600,000 distinct CDR3 sequences, about a sixth of which appear only once. This specimen was PBMCs, taken about 5 days after the first yellow fever vaccination. The origin of the receptors is a man aged 18 to 30 who received the YFV17D yellow fever vaccine.

The V and J genes are TRBV4-3 and TRBJ2-7, with TRBD2 matching 10 bases. Per the germline V gene, CDR1 is LGHNA and CDR2 is YSLEER. V gave up 2 bases and J gave up 6 bases; unmatched junction bases: 7. The CDR3 sequence is 15 residues long. The CDR3 DNA is TGCGCCAGCAGCCAACAGCGGGGGGGCCCCCCCGAGCAGTACTTC. Its translation: CASSQQRGGPPEQYF.

The chain joins TRBV20-1 to TRBJ2-1; no firm D call. This CDR3 region has 12 residues. Germline CDR1 and CDR2: DFQATT and SNEGSKA (reference sequence). The V end lost 8 bases, the J end lost 5 bases, and 13 bases lay between the germline ends. For the CDR3, the DNA is TGCAGTACCGATCGGCATAACAATGAGCAGTTCTTC. It yields the protein CSTDRHNNEQFF.

This clonotype was observed a handful of times. This rearrangement joins TRBV7-3 to TRBJ1-2; 8 nucleotides agree with TRBD1. Losses at the gene ends were 2 bases for V and 8 bases for J; bases not matched to a gene: 10. CDR1 is SGHTA, CDR2 FQGTGA, per germline. The CDR3 covers 15 residues. The CDR3 here is CASSLVPDRGHGYTF. DNA for the CDR3: TGTGCCAGCAGCTTAGTGCCCGACAGGGGCCACGGCTACACCTTC.

The V call is TRBV20-1, the J call TRBJ1-5, with D maybe TRBD1 (6 bases). The germline CDR1 and CDR2 sequences are DFQATT and SNEGSKA (reference sequence). The CDR3 sequence is 15 residues long. Trimming removed 5 bases at V and 0 bases at J, with 14 bases between. The CDR3, as DNA: TGCAGTGCTGGAACCGGGACATATAGCAATCAGCCCCAGCATTTT. Residues: CSAGTGTYSNQPQHF.

This clonotype came up a few times. V gene TRBV7-2 combines with J gene TRBJ2-2; D might be TRBD1 or TRBD2, each matching 6 bases. Germline V gives CDR1 SGHTA, CDR2 FQGNSA. The CDR3 runs to 14 residues. Trimming removed 3 bases from V and 13 bases from J, with 18 bases in between. CDR3 region: CASSLGGSGRALFF. CDR3 in DNA: TGTGCCAGCAGCTTGGGGGGCTCGGGCCGCGCGCTGTTTTTT.

To note about this clonotype: One end of the junction varies from germline; a read error may be responsible. This chain uses TRBV7-7 with TRBJ2-2, with 9 bases aligning to TRBD1. Germline CDR1 and CDR2: SSHAT and FNYEAQ (reference sequence). The CDR3 is made up of 16 amino acids. The CDR3 region has the DNA TGTGCTAGCAGCCCCTACCGGGACAGGGACACCGGGGAGCTGTTTTTT. It encodes CASSPYRDRDTGELFF.

This clonotype showed up just a few times. The V call is TRBV13, the J call TRBJ1-4, with 9 positions matching TRBD1. Germline loops: CDR1 PRHDT, CDR2 FYEKMQ (reference sequence). The CDR3 is 16 residues long. The junction had 8 bases not matched to a gene; V was cut back by 5 bases and J by 4 bases. In DNA, the CDR3 is TGTGCCAGCAGCACCGGACAGGGGATTCTTAATGAAAAACTGTTTTTT. Translated, it gives CASSTGQGILNEKLFF.

This clonotype showed up just a few times. The gene calls are TRBV6-5 and TRBJ1-6; 8 bases agree with TRBD1. The ends lost 2 bases at V and 12 bases at J; junction bases unmatched: 9. CDR3 length equals 15 residues. Germline values: CDR1 MNHEY, CDR2 SVGAGI. The CDR3 nucleotides are TGTGCCAGCAGTTACCCCTTAAGACAGGGGTTACCCCTCCACTTT. Translated: CASSYPLRQGLPLHF.

For this clonotype: A much bigger clone sits one base away, suggesting this may be a read error. The genes are TRBV6-2 or TRBV6-3 and TRBJ1-6, with D perhaps matching TRBD1 (5 bases). CDR1 and CDR2 from the germline V gene are MNHEY and SVGEGT. Trimming pared 5 bases from V and 8 bases from J, leaving 7 bases between. The CDR3 consists of 12 residues. CDR3 DNA sequence: TGTGCCAGCAGTAGAGGGGATTCACCCCTCCACTTT. Protein sequence: CASSRGDSPLHF.

The chain links TRBV28 to TRBJ2-1; D gene unclear. Trimming took 6 bases from V and 5 from J, leaving 14 bases between them. From germline, CDR1 is MDHEN and CDR2 SYDVKM. This CDR3 region has 14 residues. CDR3 region: CASSSTWTDNEQFF. In DNA form, the CDR3 reads TGTGCCAGCAGCTCTACTTGGACGGACAATGAGCAGTTCTTC.

The chain combines TRBV11-2 with TRBJ2-2, with D perhaps TRBD1 or TRBD2 (5 bases each). The CDR3 loop spans 16 amino acids. The V gene's germline CDR1 is SGHAT and CDR2 FQNNGV. Trimming removed 3 bases at V and 7 bases at J, with 18 bases between. This CDR3 reads CASSLVRGPLSGELFF. CDR3 bases: TGTGCCAGCAGCTTGGTGAGGGGTCCCCTGAGCGGGGAGCTGTTTTTT.

This clonotype was seen a few times. The rearrangement links TRBV6-2 or TRBV6-3 to TRBJ2-7; no clear D. The CDR3 is made up of 16 amino acids. The germline V gene encodes CDR1 MNHEY and CDR2 SVGEGT. Trimming took off 0 bases at V and 6 bases at J, with 18 bases between the two ends. As DNA, the CDR3 is TGTGCCAGCAGTTACTCGGAAGTGGTCGTGGGCTCCGAGCAGTACGTC. Translating it yields CASSYSEVVVGSEQYV.